The rows below give T cell receptor beta chains drawn from one sample of a study of monozygotic twins with inflammatory bowel disease. From its re-call of the 5' RACE reads, TCRdb lists each CDR3 protein once, without DNA. The listing contains some 130,000 distinct CDR3 sequences. Sequencing was done on a sample of blood. The receptors shown here come from a human donor with ulcerative colitis or Crohn's disease, or a healthy co-twin of an affected twin (not recorded which). Both conserved end residues are part of each CDR3.

CDR3aa	j_gene	v_gene
CASSFGGETQPQHF	TRBJ1-5	TRBV5-4
CASGMPGQLNTEAFF	TRBJ1-1	TRBV5-4
CASSQGIQGAEAFF	TRBJ1-1	TRBV3-1
CASSQEMIGDEQYF	TRBJ2-7	TRBV4-3
CASSQGRNNEQFF	TRBJ2-1	TRBV4-2
CASSLPGLAPTGELFF	TRBJ2-2	TRBV5-1
CAWSKYRGLVYNEQFF	TRBJ2-1	TRBV30
CASSLPGGPTQGSSAKNIQYF	TRBJ2-4	TRBV5-1
CASRDRGLTTNEKLFF	TRBJ1-4	TRBV6-1
CSATTANTGELFF	TRBJ2-2	TRBV20-1
CSVEGGPTSTDTQYF	TRBJ2-3	TRBV29-1
CSAIRGGYNEQFF	TRBJ2-1	TRBV20-1
CASSSWGGHTGELFF	TRBJ2-2	TRBV5-1
CASRPGLASADTQYF	TRBJ2-3	TRBV5-1
CASSLGRPPRELFF	TRBJ2-2	TRBV7-2
CASSPPGLALQGEQFF	TRBJ2-1	TRBV5-6
CASSLRTSQPQHF	TRBJ1-5	TRBV28
CASSFTGTGAETQYF	TRBJ2-5	TRBV5-4
CAWRGGLYGYTF	TRBJ1-2	TRBV30
CSARDRLGAPPEQFF	TRBJ2-1	TRBV20-1
CASSSTGQIGITIYF	TRBJ1-3	TRBV7-9
CASSQQRGVTDTQYF	TRBJ2-3	TRBV4-2
CASSIDLTGHSNQPQHF	TRBJ1-5	TRBV19
CASSGSVLGRGDEKLFF	TRBJ1-4	TRBV9
CAISAEGVEDTGELFF	TRBJ2-2	TRBV10-3
CASSLVGSNTEAFF	TRBJ1-1	TRBV5-1
CASSPPGGGNQPQHF	TRBJ1-5	TRBV18
CASSQARIGDSYGYTF	TRBJ1-2	TRBV4-3
CASSDAGLPNTGELFF	TRBJ2-2	TRBV6-4
CASSPDTDTQYF	TRBJ2-3	TRBV7-3
CASSLGSGHTEAFF	TRBJ1-1	TRBV7-2
CASSFRGARGNTIYF	TRBJ1-3	TRBV12-3/TRBV12-4
CASSPGVAASYEQYF	TRBJ2-7	TRBV12-3/TRBV12-4
CASSEGRNNEQFF	TRBJ2-1	TRBV6-4
CASPSVPGQGYETQYF	TRBJ2-5	TRBV25-1
CASSLVSDTQYF	TRBJ2-3	TRBV5-1
CASSEGTSGGLGEQFF	TRBJ2-1	TRBV5-1
CASSPSGISGNTIYF	TRBJ1-3	TRBV11-2
CASVGFYNEQFF	TRBJ2-1	TRBV4-1
CASSVGGTGAYEQYF	TRBJ2-7	TRBV27
CASTPYSNQPQHF	TRBJ1-5	TRBV28
CASSLAENSYEQYF	TRBJ2-7	TRBV6-1
CSARRLAGLGTQYF	TRBJ2-5	TRBV20-1
CASSLFTGPGQGKFCSPLHF	TRBJ1-6	TRBV27